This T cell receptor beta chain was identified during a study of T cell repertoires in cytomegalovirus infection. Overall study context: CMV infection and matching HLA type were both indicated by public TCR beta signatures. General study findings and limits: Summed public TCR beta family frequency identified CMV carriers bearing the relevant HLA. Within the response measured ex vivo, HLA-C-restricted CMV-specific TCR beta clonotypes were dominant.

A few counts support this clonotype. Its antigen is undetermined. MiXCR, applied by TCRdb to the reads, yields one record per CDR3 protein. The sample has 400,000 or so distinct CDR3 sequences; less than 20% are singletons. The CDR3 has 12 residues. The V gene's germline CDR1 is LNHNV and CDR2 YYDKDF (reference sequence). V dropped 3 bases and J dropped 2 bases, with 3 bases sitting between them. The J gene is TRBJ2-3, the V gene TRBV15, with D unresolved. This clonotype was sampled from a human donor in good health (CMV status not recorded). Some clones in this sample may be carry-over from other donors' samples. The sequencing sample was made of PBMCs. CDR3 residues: CATSSITDTQYF. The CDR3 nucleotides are TGTGCCACCAGCAGTATCACAGATACGCAGTATTTT.